Presented here are 21 T cell receptor beta chains from one specimen sequenced in a study of T cell repertoires in ileal Crohn's disease. Noted time point: neoterminal ileum biopsy at postoperative endoscopy, about 6 months after surgery. The assay was immunoSEQ multiplex PCR, and TCRdb's table has in-frame clones only and misses some. The sample records 5,600 or so clones, around 63% being singletons. Sequenced sample: ileal tissue. The source of these receptors is an adult with Crohn's disease.

The rearrangement links TRBV6-5 to TRBJ2-7; D might be TRBD2 (5 bases). Deletions cut 5 bases from V and 6 bases from J, with 17 bases between. Germline V gives CDR1 MNHEY, CDR2 SVGAGI. The CDR3 length is 14 residues. CDR3 nucleotide sequence: TGTGCCAGCAGTCCCGCGGGCCTGCCGGGCGAGCAGTACGTC. Translation: CASSPAGLPGEQYV.

Worth noting for this clone: Compared with germline, one end of the junction differs, possibly owing to a read error. Within the sample, other DNA sequences also encode this same CDR3. This sequence joins TRBV5-1 and TRBJ2-6; maybe TRBD1 (5 bases). The CDR3 has 14 residues. From germline, CDR1 is SGHRS and CDR2 YFSETQ. CDR3 sequence reads: CASRDSSGANVLTF. The CDR3 region has the DNA TGTGCCAGCAGAGACAGCTCTGGGGCCAACGTCCTGACTTTC.

The sample holds one count of this clone. This chain connects TRBV4-3 to TRBJ1-2, with a possible D match to TRBD1 (6 bases). The CDR3 sequence is 18 residues long. With 0 bases removed from V and 3 bases from J, the gap between germline ends came to 20 bases. Germline CDR1 reads LGHNA; CDR2 reads YSLEER. The CDR3 reads CASSQEMGTRGRDYGYTF. The DNA of the CDR3 is TGCGCCAGCAGCCAAGAGATGGGAACCAGGGGACGGGACTATGGCTACACCTTC.

J is TRBJ1-1 and V is TRBV6-5, with no clear D. The V gene's germline CDR1 is MNHEY and CDR2 SVGAGI. V was trimmed by 5 bases and J by 6 bases, leaving 7 bases between them. The CDR3 is 11 amino acids. The CDR3 reads CASSTRAEAFF. CDR3 nucleotides: TGTGCCAGCAGTACGCGCGCTGAAGCTTTCTTT.

The V call is TRBV11-3, the J call TRBJ2-5; the D is unclear. Germline loops: CDR1 SGHNT, CDR2 YENEEA. The length of the CDR3 is 12 residues. Trimming shortened V by 5 bases and J by 3 bases, and 7 bases separated the two germline ends. The CDR3 DNA reads TGTGCCAGCAGCAGCCCCGAAGAGACCCAGTACTTC. This codes for CASSSPEETQYF.

The chain has TRBV27 and TRBJ1-3; D is perhaps TRBD1 (5 bases). Germline CDR1 MNHEY, CDR2 SMNVEV (reference sequence). The CDR3 length is 15 residues. V was clipped by 6 bases and J by 0 bases, with 12 bases between them. The CDR3 here is CASRPLQGSGNTIYF. CDR3 DNA sequence: TGTGCCAGCAGACCCCTCCAGGGCTCTGGAAACACCATATATTTT.

This chain connects TRBV29-1 to TRBJ2-3; tentative D call: TRBD1 (6 bases). CDR3 length equals 12 residues. Trimming removed 7 bases from V and 6 bases from J, with 14 bases in between. The germline CDR1 and CDR2 sequences are SQVTM and ANQGSEA. The CDR3 protein is CSAGGGPDTQYF. The CDR3 region has the DNA TGCAGCGCTGGGGGCGGACCCGATACGCAGTATTTT.

The chain joins TRBV12-5 to TRBJ2-2; 7 positions match TRBD1. CDR3 size: 14 residues. J lost 7 bases, V lost 7 bases, and 9 bases had no gene match. Per germline, CDR1 LGHNT and CDR2 FRNRAP. Here the CDR3 DNA reads TGTGCTAGTGACAACGACAGGGTTGGCGGGGAGCTGTTTTTT. As protein: CASDNDRVGGELFF.

V gene TRBV6-5 combines with J gene TRBJ1-4, with 8 nucleotides matching TRBD1. J lost 8 bases, V lost 0 bases, and 5 bases had no gene match. From germline, CDR1 is MNHEY and CDR2 SVGAGI. The CDR3 totals 15 residues. The CDR3 bases are TGTGCCAGCAGTTACTCGGGGACAGGTAGAGAAAAACTGTTTTTT. Translating gives CASSYSGTGREKLFF.

This chain connects TRBV19 to TRBJ2-3; TRBD1 aligns across 7 bases. CDR3 length: 13 amino acids. V lost 5 bases to trimming and J lost 4 bases; unmatched junction nucleotides: 3. Per germline, CDR1 LNHDA and CDR2 SQIVND (reference sequence). The DNA for the CDR3 is TGTGCCAGTAGTGACAGGGCGTCAGATACGCAGTATTTT. It is translated as CASSDRASDTQYF. Drawing the rest from reference TRBV19 and TRBJ2-3, the complete variable domain is DGGITQSPKYLFRKEGQNVTLSCEQNLNHDAMYWYRQDPGQGLRLIYYSQIVNDFQKGDIAEGYSVSREKKESFPLTVTSAQKNPTAFYLCASSDRASDTQYFGPGTRLTVL.

The chain recombines TRBV13 with TRBJ1-1; the match to TRBD1 covers 8 bases. V gave up 5 bases and J gave up 5 bases; unmatched junction bases: 7. CDR3 size: 14 residues. Germline values: CDR1 PRHDT, CDR2 FYEKMQ (reference sequence). In nucleotides, the CDR3 is TGTGCCAGCAGCGGCAACAGGGGGAGGACTGAAGCTTTCTTT. It codes for CASSGNRGRTEAFF.

The chain combines TRBV29-1 with TRBJ1-4; no clear D. Germline V gene lookup returns CDR1 SQVTM and CDR2 ANQGSEA. CDR3 length: 11 residues. V lost 8 bases and J lost 4, with 8 bases in between. The CDR3 here is CSTRSNEKLFF. In nucleotides, the CDR3 is TGCAGCACCCGGAGTAATGAAAAACTGTTTTTT.

The V and J genes are TRBV7-4 and TRBJ1-2, with TRBD1 as a possible D gene (6 bases). CDR3 length equals 14 residues. Germline lookup yields CDR1 SGHVT and CDR2 SQSDAQ. V dropped 4 bases and J dropped 2 bases, with 11 bases sitting between them. The CDR3 here is CASSSSTGNYGYTF. In DNA form, the CDR3 reads TGTGCCAGCAGCTCATCTACAGGGAACTATGGCTACACCTTC.

The chain combines TRBV9 with TRBJ2-2; TRBD2 aligns across 9 bases. Germline CDR1 is SGDLS and CDR2 is YYNGEE. V lost 0 bases to trimming and J lost 5 bases; unmatched junction nucleotides: 2. The CDR3 covers 15 residues. The CDR3 DNA sequence: TGTGCCAGCAGCGTAGCGACTAGCGGTACCGGGGAGCTGTTTTTT. Translation: CASSVATSGTGELFF.

The chain has TRBV9 and TRBJ1-5, with D hard to call. Trimming removed 4 bases from V and 6 bases from J, with 11 bases in between. CDR1 SGDLS and CDR2 YYNGEE come from the germline V gene. The CDR3 is 13 residues long. The CDR3 sequence: CASSTEGTQPQHF. DNA for the CDR3: TGTGCCAGCAGCACAGAGGGAACTCAGCCCCAGCATTTT. Looking up the rest from reference TRBV9 and TRBJ1-5 gives the full variable domain: DSGVTQTPKHLITATGQRVTLRCSPRSGDLSVYWYQQSLDQGLQFLIQYYNGEERAKGNILERFSAQQFPDLHSELNLSSLELGDSALYFCASSTEGTQPQHFGDGTRLSIL.

This clone was seen only a few times. V gene TRBV5-4 combines with J gene TRBJ2-3; possibly TRBD2 for D (5 bases). The CDR3 contains 15 residues. CDR1 is SGHNT and CDR2 is YYREEE in the germline V gene (reference sequence). Trimming left V 0 bases short and J 3 bases short, with 11 bases between. In DNA form, the CDR3 reads TGTGCCAGCAGCTTGGGTAGCGCCCAGACAGATACGCAGTATTTT. It translates to CASSLGSAQTDTQYF.

CDR3 in DNA: TGTGCCAGCAGTTACTCCAACAGGGACTATGGCTACACCTTC. Translating it yields CASSYSNRDYGYTF. This rearrangement joins TRBV6-6 to TRBJ1-2; a possible D gene is TRBD1 (6 bases). Trimming cost V 0 bases and J 3 bases, with 8 bases left between them. Germline CDR1 reads MNHNY; CDR2 reads SVGAGI (reference sequence). This CDR3 region has 14 residues.

The chain joins TRBV7-2 to TRBJ2-7; weak D call: TRBD1 (5 bases). Deletions cut 2 bases from V and 6 bases from J, with 11 bases between. The CDR3 contains 13 residues. Germline V CDR1 and CDR2: SGHTA, FQGNSA. The CDR3 loop reads CASSLLPGREQYF. CDR3 sequence (DNA): TGTGCCAGCAGCTTACTTCCAGGGCGCGAGCAGTACTTC.

The chain links TRBV29-1 to TRBJ1-2, with 11 bases fitting TRBD1. Germline values: CDR1 SQVTM, CDR2 ANQGSEA. Trimming took 7 bases from V and 2 from J; bases not matched to a gene: 6. This CDR3 contains 14 residues. This chain's CDR3 is CSDTRTGGNYGYTF. The CDR3 nucleotides are TGCAGCGACACGCGGACAGGGGGCAACTATGGCTACACCTTC.

V is TRBV19 and J is TRBJ2-3, with 7 bases identical to TRBD1. CDR3 size: 13 residues. Trimming at V came to 5 bases and at J to 4 bases, leaving 3 bases not matched to a gene. Germline V gene lookup returns CDR1 LNHDA and CDR2 SQIVND (reference sequence). The CDR3 is CASSSQGADTQYF. CDR3 in DNA: TGTGCCAGTAGTTCCCAGGGGGCAGATACGCAGTATTTT.

In the case of this clone: The sample holds other DNA sequences that translate to the same CDR3. This chain connects TRBV4-3 to TRBJ1-3, with D tentatively TRBD1 (5 bases). The germline gives CDR1 LGHNA, CDR2 YSLEER. Trimming cost V 1 base and J 0 bases, with 7 bases left between them. The CDR3 sequence is 15 residues long. The DNA for the CDR3 is TGCGCCAGCAGCCAAGGGAGGGGCTCTGGAAACACCATATATTTT. Encoded protein: CASSQGRGSGNTIYF.